This TCR beta chain was captured by sequencing in a study of cytomegalovirus exposure and HLA in healthy donors. Across the whole study: In an earlier analysis, approximately 120 million unique TCR beta sequences were found from some 200 million T cells.

CDR3 length equals 13 residues. V gave up 4 bases and J gave up 1 base, with 8 bases separating them. Germline CDR1 and CDR2: SGHRS and YFSETQ. Samples came from healthy bone marrow donors. Turning to this clone: No antigen is known for it.

PCR primers comprised 60 Vbeta and 13 Jbeta primers. Here immunoSEQ multiplex PCR was the method, and the copy in TCRdb shows in-frame clones only, minus some. The sample lists under 200,000 clones, around nine tenths seen once, with under 2% in the top ten. Findings of the study overall: Specificity for CMV antigens was confirmed in vitro for a few of the CMV-associated chains. Analysis was carried out at a later point, and it linked a missense DCLRE1C variant to TCR beta V- and J-gene trimming.

V usage is TRBV5-1 and J usage is TRBJ2-5, with D possibly being TRBD1 (5 bases). The TCR comes from a woman aged 18 to 35 in good health and CMV-seronegative. The specimen was PBMCs. This CDR3 is CASSETVQETQYF. Here the CDR3 DNA reads TGCGCCAGCAGCGAGACAGTCCAAGAGACCCAGTACTTC. Using reference TRBV5-1 and TRBJ2-5 for the parts outside the CDR3, the full variable domain is KAGVTQTPRYLIKTRGQQVTLSCSPISGHRSVSWYQQTPGQGLQFLFEYFSETQRNKGNFPGRFSGRQFSNSRSEMNVSTLELGDSALYLCASSETVQETQYFGPGTRLLVL.